The rows below give T cell receptor beta chains drawn from one sample of a study of identical twins. One entry per CDR3 protein results from TCRdb running MiXCR on the 5' RACE reads. The sample carries 1.5 million to 2 million distinct CDR3 sequences, around 33% recorded once. Source material: cord blood. The receptors shown here come from a newborn girl in good health. Each CDR3 is given with its conserved first and last residue. D genes are given only for firm matches. Clone size, where shown, is once, few, many, or a class for clones that have expanded.

v_gene: TRBV7-9
j_gene: TRBJ2-1
abundance: few
d_gene: TRBD1
CDR3aa: CASSTEDRGSVNEQFF
CDR3nt: TGTGCCAGCAGCACAGAGGACAGGGGGTCGGTCAATGAGCAGTTCTTC

v_gene: TRBV3-1
j_gene: TRBJ2-3
abundance: many
d_gene: .
CDR3aa: CASSPVSDTQYF
CDR3nt: TGTGCCAGCAGCCCAGTCTCAGATACGCAGTATTTT

v_gene: TRBV5-1
j_gene: TRBJ1-4
abundance: few
d_gene: .
CDR3aa: CASSLLGGGGEKLFF
CDR3nt: TGCGCCAGCAGCCTTCTTGGGGGGGGCGGTGAAAAACTGTTTTTT

v_gene: TRBV2
j_gene: TRBJ1-2
abundance: few
d_gene: .
CDR3aa: CASSEAEGRPNYGYTF
CDR3nt: TGTGCCAGCAGTGAAGCGGAGGGCAGGCCTAACTATGGCTACACCTTC

v_gene: TRBV7-2
j_gene: TRBJ2-3
abundance: .
d_gene: TRBD1
CDR3aa: CASSRQGAATDTQYF
CDR3nt: TGTGCCAGCAGCCGACAGGGGGCGGCTACAGATACGCAGTATTTT

v_gene: TRBV29-1
j_gene: TRBJ1-2
abundance: few
d_gene: TRBD1
CDR3aa: CSVLAGTGPRANYGYTF
CDR3nt: TGCAGCGTCTTGGCCGGGACAGGTCCCCGAGCTAACTATGGCTACACCTTC

v_gene: TRBV14
j_gene: TRBJ2-5
abundance: .
d_gene: TRBD1
CDR3aa: CASSKFPGQGLKETQYF
CDR3nt: TGTGCCAGCAGCAAATTTCCCGGACAGGGACTTAAAGAGACCCAGTACTTC

v_gene: TRBV7-8
j_gene: TRBJ2-7
abundance: .
d_gene: TRBD2
CDR3aa: CASSSTSGSIDEQYF
CDR3nt: TGTGCCAGCAGCTCCACTAGCGGGAGTATCGATGAGCAGTACTTC

v_gene: TRBV12-3/TRBV12-4
j_gene: TRBJ2-7
abundance: .
d_gene: .
CDR3aa: CASSSLWGDYEQYF
CDR3nt: TGTGCCAGCAGTTCCCTATGGGGGGACTACGAGCAGTACTTC

v_gene: TRBV27
j_gene: TRBJ2-1
abundance: .
d_gene: .
CDR3aa: CASSRAGLEFF
CDR3nt: TGTGCCAGCAGCCGGGCTGGGCTTGAGTTCTTC

v_gene: TRBV29-1
j_gene: TRBJ2-7
abundance: .
d_gene: .
CDR3aa: CSVEVGGDEQYF
CDR3nt: TGCAGCGTTGAAGTGGGGGGAGACGAGCAGTACTTC

v_gene: TRBV5-1
j_gene: TRBJ1-3
abundance: .
d_gene: .
CDR3aa: CASSLDAGATSGNTIYF
CDR3nt: TGCGCCAGCAGCTTGGATGCAGGGGCAACCTCTGGAAACACCATATATTTT

v_gene: TRBV16
j_gene: TRBJ2-4
abundance: .
d_gene: .
CDR3aa: CASSQFSTPFGTTKNIQYF
CDR3nt: TGTGCCAGCAGCCAATTTTCCACCCCATTTGGCACCACCAAAAACATTCAGTACTTC

v_gene: TRBV12-3/TRBV12-4
j_gene: TRBJ2-5
abundance: few
d_gene: .
CDR3aa: CASSPLVAETQYF
CDR3nt: TGTGCCAGCAGTCCCTTAGTAGCAGAGACCCAGTACTTC

v_gene: TRBV24-1
j_gene: TRBJ2-3
abundance: many
d_gene: .
CDR3aa: CATSDLRLGSDTQYF
CDR3nt: TGTGCCACCAGTGATCTACGATTAGGTTCAGATACGCAGTATTTT

v_gene: TRBV12-3/TRBV12-4
j_gene: TRBJ2-1
abundance: many
d_gene: .
CDR3aa: CASSLTSPNEQFF
CDR3nt: TGTGCCAGCAGTTTAACTAGTCCCAATGAGCAGTTCTTC

v_gene: TRBV2
j_gene: TRBJ1-1
abundance: .
d_gene: TRBD1
CDR3aa: CASRPTGGLTEAFF
CDR3nt: TGTGCCAGCAGACCGACAGGGGGCTTAACTGAAGCTTTCTTT

v_gene: TRBV4-2
j_gene: TRBJ2-7
abundance: few
d_gene: .
CDR3aa: CASSPKVDREAYEQYF
CDR3nt: TGTGCCAGCAGCCCGAAGGTAGACAGGGAGGCCTACGAGCAGTACTTC

v_gene: TRBV11-2
j_gene: TRBJ2-3
abundance: .
d_gene: .
CDR3aa: CASSLVPGPPPDTQYF
CDR3nt: TGTGCCAGCAGCTTAGTTCCGGGACCACCCCCAGATACGCAGTATTTT

v_gene: TRBV5-1
j_gene: TRBJ1-3
abundance: once
d_gene: TRBD1
CDR3aa: CASSLGQGAPGNTKYF
CDR3nt: TGCGCCAGCAGCTTAGGACAGGGGGCGCCGGGAAACACCAAATATTTT

v_gene: TRBV9
j_gene: TRBJ2-1
abundance: few
d_gene: TRBD2
CDR3aa: CASNSRGLAGDVGNLKNEQFF
CDR3nt: TGTGCCAGCAACTCCAGAGGACTAGCGGGAGATGTCGGAAACCTTAAGAATGAGCAGTTCTTC

v_gene: TRBV6-5
j_gene: TRBJ2-7
abundance: few
d_gene: .
CDR3aa: CASSPDREGYEQYF
CDR3nt: TGTGCCAGCAGTCCCGATAGAGAGGGGTACGAGCAGTACTTC

v_gene: TRBV7-2
j_gene: TRBJ2-3
abundance: few
d_gene: TRBD2
CDR3aa: CASSFLLAGGLDTQYF
CDR3nt: TGTGCCAGCAGCTTTTTACTAGCGGGGGGGCTAGATACGCAGTATTTT

v_gene: TRBV20-1
j_gene: TRBJ2-5
abundance: .
d_gene: .
CDR3aa: CSATGNPNQETQYF
CDR3nt: TGCAGTGCGACGGGGAACCCCAACCAAGAGACCCAGTACTTC

v_gene: TRBV7-8
j_gene: TRBJ2-5
abundance: .
d_gene: .
CDR3aa: CASSSLGVYEQYF
CDR3nt: TGTGCCAGCAGCAGCCTTGGGGTTTATGAGCAGTACTTC

v_gene: TRBV5-6
j_gene: TRBJ2-3
abundance: .
d_gene: TRBD2
CDR3aa: CASSLLLLAGPDTQYF
CDR3nt: TGTGCCAGCAGCTTGCTGTTACTAGCGGGACCAGATACGCAGTATTTT

v_gene: TRBV7-9
j_gene: TRBJ1-4
abundance: once
d_gene: .
CDR3aa: CASSPRGPYEKLFF
CDR3nt: TGTGCCAGCAGCCCGCGGGGGCCCTATGAAAAACTGTTTTTT

v_gene: TRBV7-2
j_gene: TRBJ1-1
abundance: .
d_gene: .
CDR3aa: CASSLVEGLLNTEAFF
CDR3nt: TGTGCCAGCAGCTTAGTCGAGGGGCTACTGAACACTGAAGCTTTCTTT

v_gene: TRBV9
j_gene: TRBJ2-1
abundance: few
d_gene: TRBD2
CDR3aa: CASSGRSGFSYNEQFF
CDR3nt: TGTGCCAGCAGCGGGCGTAGCGGGTTCTCCTACAATGAGCAGTTCTTC

v_gene: TRBV5-1
j_gene: TRBJ2-7
abundance: .
d_gene: .
CDR3aa: CASSLVTANEQYF
CDR3nt: TGCGCCAGCAGCTTGGTTACCGCAAATGAGCAGTACTTC

v_gene: TRBV6-6
j_gene: TRBJ2-1
abundance: .
d_gene: .
CDR3aa: CASSGWEWANEQFF
CDR3nt: TGTGCCAGCAGTGGTTGGGAGTGGGCCAATGAGCAGTTCTTC

v_gene: TRBV29-1
j_gene: TRBJ2-3
abundance: few
d_gene: .
CDR3aa: CSVEGYRGTDTQYF
CDR3nt: TGCAGCGTTGAAGGTTATAGGGGCACAGATACGCAGTATTTT

v_gene: TRBV10-3
j_gene: TRBJ2-3
abundance: .
d_gene: .
CDR3aa: CAISGNSGDTQYF
CDR3nt: TGTGCCATCAGTGGGAACAGTGGAGATACGCAGTATTTT

v_gene: TRBV10-3
j_gene: TRBJ2-1
abundance: .
d_gene: .
CDR3aa: CAIRGGTAKYNEQFF
CDR3nt: TGTGCCATCCGTGGCGGGACAGCTAAATACAATGAGCAGTTCTTC

v_gene: TRBV14
j_gene: TRBJ2-7
abundance: .
d_gene: TRBD2
CDR3aa: CASSQAWIAGGEQYF
CDR3nt: TGTGCCAGCAGCCAAGCGTGGATAGCGGGAGGCGAGCAGTACTTC

v_gene: TRBV3-1
j_gene: TRBJ2-4
abundance: few
d_gene: .
CDR3aa: CASSRQGGWNIQYF
CDR3nt: TGTGCCAGCAGCCGCCAGGGGGGGTGGAACATTCAGTACTTC

v_gene: TRBV10-3
j_gene: TRBJ1-1
abundance: .
d_gene: .
CDR3aa: CAISGPNTEAFF
CDR3nt: TGTGCCATCAGTGGGCCGAACACTGAAGCTTTCTTT

v_gene: TRBV28
j_gene: TRBJ2-1
abundance: .
d_gene: TRBD2
CDR3aa: CASSLAGTSPMGEQFF
CDR3nt: TGTGCCAGCAGTTTGGCCGGGACTAGTCCCATGGGTGAGCAGTTCTTC

v_gene: TRBV6-5
j_gene: TRBJ2-5
abundance: few
d_gene: .
CDR3aa: CASSYNPAQTQYF
CDR3nt: TGTGCCAGCAGTTATAACCCGGCGCAGACCCAGTACTTC

v_gene: TRBV6-1
j_gene: TRBJ1-2
abundance: .
d_gene: .
CDR3aa: CASREEVNYGYTF
CDR3nt: TGTGCCAGCCGCGAGGAGGTGAACTATGGCTACACCTTC

v_gene: TRBV12-3/TRBV12-4
j_gene: TRBJ2-5
abundance: few
d_gene: TRBD2
CDR3aa: CASSPKSGRGLETQYF
CDR3nt: TGTGCCAGCAGTCCCAAAAGCGGGAGAGGGCTAGAGACCCAGTACTTC

v_gene: TRBV7-2
j_gene: TRBJ2-3
abundance: many
d_gene: .
CDR3aa: CASRWGGTDTQYF
CDR3nt: TGTGCCAGCAGATGGGGGGGCACAGATACGCAGTATTTT

v_gene: TRBV19
j_gene: TRBJ2-2
abundance: .
d_gene: .
CDR3aa: CASSDSSRSGELFF
CDR3nt: TGTGCCAGTAGTGATTCTTCTCGGTCCGGGGAGCTGTTTTTT

v_gene: TRBV12-5
j_gene: TRBJ2-1
abundance: .
d_gene: TRBD2
CDR3aa: CASGWAWGGSGPYIEQFF
CDR3nt: TGTGCTAGTGGTTGGGCCTGGGGGGGTAGCGGCCCCTACATTGAGCAGTTCTTC

v_gene: TRBV20-1
j_gene: TRBJ2-1
abundance: .
d_gene: TRBD2
CDR3aa: CSAKVTSHNEQFF
CDR3nt: TGCAGTGCTAAGGTGACTAGCCACAATGAGCAGTTCTTC

v_gene: TRBV7-2
j_gene: TRBJ2-7
abundance: few
d_gene: .
CDR3aa: CASSLGHPSSYEQYF
CDR3nt: TGTGCCAGCAGCTTAGGACACCCTAGCTCCTACGAGCAGTACTTC

v_gene: TRBV15
j_gene: TRBJ2-3
abundance: few
d_gene: .
CDR3aa: CATSRRGSTDTQYF
CDR3nt: TGTGCCACCAGCAGACGAGGGAGCACAGATACGCAGTATTTT

v_gene: TRBV20-1
j_gene: TRBJ2-4
abundance: .
d_gene: .
CDR3aa: CSVLRDVKNIQYF
CDR3nt: TGCAGTGTACTCCGGGACGTCAAAAACATTCAGTACTTC

v_gene: TRBV12-3/TRBV12-4
j_gene: TRBJ1-1
abundance: .
d_gene: .
CDR3aa: CASSLSGWAEAFF
CDR3nt: TGTGCCAGCAGCCTTTCGGGTTGGGCTGAAGCTTTCTTT

v_gene: TRBV20-1
j_gene: TRBJ1-1
abundance: .
d_gene: TRBD1
CDR3aa: CSPRSPGQGGKMNTEAFF
CDR3nt: TGCAGTCCCAGATCACCGGGACAGGGAGGGAAAATGAACACTGAAGCTTTCTTT

v_gene: TRBV6-6
j_gene: TRBJ2-3
abundance: .
d_gene: .
CDR3aa: CASSYTDDTHYF
CDR3nt: TGTGCCAGCAGTTACACCGACGATACGCACTATTTT

v_gene: TRBV12-3/TRBV12-4
j_gene: TRBJ2-1
abundance: few
d_gene: TRBD1
CDR3aa: CASSLAGTENEQFF
CDR3nt: TGTGCCAGCAGTTTAGCCGGGACAGAGAATGAGCAGTTCTTC

v_gene: TRBV5-1
j_gene: TRBJ2-3
abundance: .
d_gene: .
CDR3aa: CASSLEVSIRDTQYF
CDR3nt: TGCGCCAGCAGCTTGGAGGTTAGCATTAGAGATACGCAGTATTTT

v_gene: TRBV28
j_gene: TRBJ1-4
abundance: .
d_gene: .
CDR3aa: CASSLTPTRGLFF
CDR3nt: TGTGCCAGCAGCTTAACTCCCACCCGGGGACTGTTTTTT

v_gene: TRBV20-1
j_gene: TRBJ1-2
abundance: few
d_gene: .
CDR3aa: CSARLDSTYGYTF
CDR3nt: TGCAGTGCTAGACTGGACAGTACCTATGGCTACACCTTC

v_gene: TRBV7-9
j_gene: TRBJ1-5
abundance: .
d_gene: .
CDR3aa: CASSDWFSNQPQHF
CDR3nt: TGTGCCAGCAGCGATTGGTTTAGCAATCAGCCCCAGCATTTT

v_gene: TRBV5-1
j_gene: TRBJ2-1
abundance: .
d_gene: .
CDR3aa: CASSLVNLQGGNEQFF
CDR3nt: TGCGCCAGCAGCTTGGTCAATTTACAAGGGGGCAATGAGCAGTTCTTC

v_gene: TRBV25-1
j_gene: TRBJ2-1
abundance: few
d_gene: TRBD1
CDR3aa: CASSDRQGSGEQFF
CDR3nt: TGTGCCAGCAGTGACAGACAGGGTTCTGGTGAGCAGTTCTTC

v_gene: TRBV6-2/TRBV6-3
j_gene: TRBJ2-1
abundance: few
d_gene: TRBD2
CDR3aa: CASRGRTSAYNEQFF
CDR3nt: TGTGCCAGCAGGGGGCGGACTAGCGCCTACAATGAGCAGTTCTTC

v_gene: TRBV29-1
j_gene: TRBJ2-7
abundance: many
d_gene: TRBD1
CDR3aa: CSVVERDRGPYEQYF
CDR3nt: TGCAGCGTCGTTGAACGGGACAGGGGACCCTACGAGCAGTACTTC